Below, one T cell receptor (beta chain) is given with its context. Its antigen is unidentified. This entry is derived from a study of cytotoxic CD8 clonotypes in ibrutinib-treated CLL. Overall study context: The cohort had 11 relapsed/refractory and some 16 treatment-naive patients, roughly 17 IGHV unmutated. A median around twelve months of treatment, range 6 to 36, preceded the collection of response samples. Study-wide points: A difference in sampling times existed between sustained-remission and progressing patients. Clonality measured at baseline exceeded age-matched healthy donors, tracking circulating CD8+ T-cell counts.

Produced via immunoSEQ multiplex PCR; TCRdb's table is partial and in-frame only. This sample has approximately 26,000 clones, with 75% to 85% found just once. The ends were cut back, 5 bases at V and 0 bases at J, with 8 bases in the middle. The CDR3 is 13 amino acids. Germline CDR1 LNHDA, CDR2 SQIVND (reference sequence). The receptor's source is a human donor with chronic lymphocytic leukemia. The starting material was PBMCs, obtained after 24 months of ibrutinib treatment. This chain uses TRBV19 with TRBJ2-7; D is unresolved. CDR3 in amino acids: CASSLTVSYEQYF. CDR3 sequence (DNA): TGTGCCAGTAGTCTTACAGTCTCCTACGAGCAGTACTTC. The complete variable domain, with remaining parts taken from reference TRBV19 and TRBJ2-7, reads DGGITQSPKYLFRKEGQNVTLSCEQNLNHDAMYWYRQDPGQGLRLIYYSQIVNDFQKGDIAEGYSVSREKKESFPLTVTSAQKNPTAFYLCASSLTVSYEQYFGPGTRLTVT.